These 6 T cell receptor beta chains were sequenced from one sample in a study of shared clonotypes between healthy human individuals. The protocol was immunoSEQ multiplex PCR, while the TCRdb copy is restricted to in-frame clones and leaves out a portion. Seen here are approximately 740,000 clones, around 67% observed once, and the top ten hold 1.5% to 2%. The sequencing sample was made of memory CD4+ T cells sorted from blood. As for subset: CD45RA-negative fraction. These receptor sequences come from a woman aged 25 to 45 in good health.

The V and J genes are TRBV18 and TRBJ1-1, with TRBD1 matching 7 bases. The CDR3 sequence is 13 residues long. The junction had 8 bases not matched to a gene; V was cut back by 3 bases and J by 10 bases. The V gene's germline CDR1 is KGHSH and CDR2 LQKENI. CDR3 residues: CASSPRTGLRAFF. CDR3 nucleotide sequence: TGTGCCAGCTCACCTCGGACAGGCCTTCGAGCTTTCTTT.

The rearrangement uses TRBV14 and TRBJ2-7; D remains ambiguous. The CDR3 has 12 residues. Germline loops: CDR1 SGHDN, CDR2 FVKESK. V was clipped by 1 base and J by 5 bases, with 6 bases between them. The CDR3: CASSQVTNEQYF. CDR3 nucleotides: TGTGCCAGCAGCCAAGTTACGAACGAGCAGTACTTC. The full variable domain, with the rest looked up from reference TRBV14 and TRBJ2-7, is EAGVTQFPSHSVIEKGQTVTLRCDPISGHDNLYWYRRVMGKEIKFLLHFVKESKQDESGMPNNRFLAERTGGTYSTLKVQPAELEDSGVYFCASSQVTNEQYFGPGTRLTVT.

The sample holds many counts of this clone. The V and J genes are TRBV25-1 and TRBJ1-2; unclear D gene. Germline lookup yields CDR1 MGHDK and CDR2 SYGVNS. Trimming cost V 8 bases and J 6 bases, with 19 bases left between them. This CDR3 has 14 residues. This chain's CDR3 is CASSASGLRDGYTF. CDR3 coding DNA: TGTGCCAGCTCAGCGTCCGGTCTTAGGGATGGCTACACCTTC.

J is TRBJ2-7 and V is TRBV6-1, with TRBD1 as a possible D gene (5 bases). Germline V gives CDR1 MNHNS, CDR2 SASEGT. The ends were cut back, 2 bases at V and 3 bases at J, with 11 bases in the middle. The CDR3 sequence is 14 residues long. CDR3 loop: CASSEQGRGYEQYF. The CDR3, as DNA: TGTGCCAGCAGTGAACAGGGTAGGGGCTACGAGCAGTACTTC.

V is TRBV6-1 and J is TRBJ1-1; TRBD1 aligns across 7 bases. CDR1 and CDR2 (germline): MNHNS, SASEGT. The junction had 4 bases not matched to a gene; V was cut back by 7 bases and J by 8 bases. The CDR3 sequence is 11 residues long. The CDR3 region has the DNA TGTGCCAGCATCGACAGGGTCGAAGCTTTCTTT. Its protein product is CASIDRVEAFF.

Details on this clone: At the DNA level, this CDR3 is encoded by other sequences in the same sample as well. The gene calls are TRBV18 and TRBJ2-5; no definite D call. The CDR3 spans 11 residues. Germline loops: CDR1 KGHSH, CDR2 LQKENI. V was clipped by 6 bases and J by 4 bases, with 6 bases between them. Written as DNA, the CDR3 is TGTGCCAGCTCGCCCACAGAGACCCAGTACTTC. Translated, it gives CASSPTETQYF.